Listed below are T cell receptor beta chains from one sample, sequenced in a study of blood T cell repertoires in COVID-19. Repertoires were generated with immunoSEQ multiplex PCR, while TCRdb's copy carries only in-frame clones and drops some. The data show about 54,000 clones, 81% seen once. The sample comprised peripheral blood. These receptor sequences come from an older woman with acute or convalescent COVID-19. Both conserved end residues are part of each CDR3. A D gene is named only where the DNA matches it firmly. The size field is filled for only some rows; it gives once, few, many or a size class.

abundance	d_gene	j_gene	v_gene	CDR3nt	CDR3aa
-	TRBD2	TRBJ2-2	TRBV4-1	TGCGCCAGCAGCCAAGAAGGTACAGCGGGACTCACCGGGGAGCTGTTTTTT	CASSQEGTAGLTGELFF
-	-	TRBJ2-5	TRBV5-1	TGCGCCAGCAGCTCCGGACAGAAAGAGACCCAGTACTTC	CASSSGQKETQYF
-	-	TRBJ2-5	TRBV11-2	TGTGCCAGCAGCCCTGGGTGGGGTGCGGGGTCCTTGGAGGAGACCCAGTACTTC	CASSPGWGAGSLEETQYF
-	-	TRBJ1-3	TRBV4-1	TGCGCCAGCAGCCAAGATTTCTCTCCCGCTGGAAACACCATATATTTT	CASSQDFSPAGNTIYF
-	-	TRBJ1-1	TRBV7-6	TGTGCCAGCAGCCTAGGACAGTTGAACACTGAAGCTTTCTTT	CASSLGQLNTEAFF
-	-	TRBJ1-1	TRBV6-1	TGTGCCAGCAGTGAAGGGTATAGGAGGGGTTGGACTGAAGCTTTCTTT	CASSEGYRRGWTEAFF
-	TRBD2	TRBJ2-1	TRBV3-1/TRBV3-2	TGTGCCAGCAGCCAAGCAACTAGCGGGGGGCCTCTCTCCTACAATGAGCAGTTCTTC	CASSQATSGGPLSYNEQFF
-	-	TRBJ1-1	TRBV18	TGTGCCAGCTCACCGACAAATATGAACACTGAAGCTTTCTTT	CASSPTNMNTEAFF
once	-	TRBJ1-2	TRBV21-1	TGTGCCAGCAGCCCCCGGGACAGGGACTTCAATGGCTACACCTTC	CASSPRDRDFNGYTF
-	-	TRBJ1-5	TRBV21-1	TGTGCCAGCAGCAAAGCGGGGGGGGGCTACCAGCCCCAGCATTTT	CASSKAGGGYQPQHF
-	TRBD1	TRBJ2-7	TRBV5-1	TGCGCCAGCAGCTTGGGAGAACCGGGACAGGGAAGAATGGGGTACTTC	CASSLGEPGQGRMGYF
-	TRBD2	TRBJ2-2	TRBV27	TGTGCCAGCAGGACCACCGGGACTAGCGGGGGGCGGGGCACCGGGGAGCTGTTTTTT	CASRTTGTSGGRGTGELFF
few	TRBD2	TRBJ2-2	TRBV5-1	TGCGCCAGCAGCTTGGGTGTTGGGACTAGGATCGGGAACACCGGGGAGCTGTTTTTT	CASSLGVGTRIGNTGELFF
-	-	TRBJ1-1	TRBV6-5	TGTGCCAGCAGTACCCCGGGGGACGCTGAAGCTTTCTTT	CASSTPGDAEAFF
-	TRBD1	TRBJ1-1	TRBV30	TGTGCCTGGAACTACAGGGGGGACACTGAAGCTTTCTTT	CAWNYRGDTEAFF
-	TRBD2	TRBJ2-1	TRBV2	TGTGCCAGCAGTTTCCAACTAGCGGGGGGTTCCAATGAGCAGTTCTTC	CASSFQLAGGSNEQFF
-	-	TRBJ2-7	TRBV6-6	TGTGCCAGCAGTTACGTGGACAGACCGTACGAGCAGTACTTC	CASSYVDRPYEQYF
-	-	TRBJ1-5	TRBV24-1	TGTGCCACCAGTGAGGACAGTTATCAGCCCCAGCATTTT	CATSEDSYQPQHF
few	-	TRBJ2-1	TRBV7-2	TGTGCCAGCACCCTCAGTCAGGGTGGCGCCTACAATGAGCAGTTCTTC	CASTLSQGGAYNEQFF
-	TRBD1	TRBJ1-3	TRBV30	TGTGCCTCGACCCGGACAGGAAGCTTCTCTGGAAACACCATATATTTT	CASTRTGSFSGNTIYF
few	TRBD1	TRBJ1-4	TRBV2	TGTGCCAGCAGTGAGCAGGGGGGCGCGAGTGAAAAACTGTTTTTT	CASSEQGGASEKLFF
-	TRBD2	TRBJ2-2	TRBV7-9	TGTGCCAGCAGCTTAATAGCGGGGGCGAACACCGGGGAGCTGTTTTTT	CASSLIAGANTGELFF
-	TRBD2	TRBJ2-1	TRBV19	TGTGCCAGTAGTGGTCGACTAGCGGGAGACTACAATGAGCAGTTCTTC	CASSGRLAGDYNEQFF
-	-	TRBJ2-2	TRBV28	TGTGCCAGCAGTTTTCCCTCCCTAGCCGGGGAGCTGTTTTTT	CASSFPSLAGELFF
-	-	TRBJ2-2	TRBV27	TGTGCCAGCAGTTTTGGGCGTCGATCAATGGAGGGCACCGGGGAGCTGTTTTTT	CASSFGRRSMEGTGELFF
-	-	TRBJ2-7	TRBV5-1	TGCGCCAGCAGCTTGGCCATGAGTTACGAGCAGTACTTC	CASSLAMSYEQYF